This TCR beta chain was identified during a study of T cell changes during pregnancy in multiple sclerosis (dated by TCRdb to about 2019). With regard to the full study: The study looked at changes in the T cell repertoire across pregnancy in women with multiple sclerosis.

CDR1 SGHTA and CDR2 FQGNSA were looked up in the germline V gene. The CDR3 has 16 amino acids, counting the end cysteine and phenylalanine. The read is trimmed to its CDR3 DNA, 48 bases read in frame from base 1. From V the trimming removes 5 bases and from J it removes 1 base, while the gene matches leave 11 bases of the junction unaccounted for. With regard to this clone: This receptor's antigen is unknown. Within one base of it there is no much larger clone, and no base qualities were kept.

Library preparation employed the immunoSEQ multiplex PCR assay. TCRdb stores this immuneACCESS table with in-frame sequences only. Part of the clones is absent; in the studies checked, under half of the shortfall reflects unresolved V genes, and no reason is known for the rest. The sample profile shows around 99,000 clones; about 90% of them were found once. Together, the top ten hold around 0.8% of the sample. Source: peripheral blood, taken in the third trimester of pregnancy. Recombination joined TRBV7-2 with TRBJ2-7, with 7 middle bases fitting TRBD1. This TCR came from a female donor in good health, enrolled as a control in a pregnancy study. In nucleotides, the sequence is TGTGCCAGCAGCGTAAACAGGGGAACGGCTTCCTACGAGCAGTACTTC. This translates into CASSVNRGTASYEQYF.